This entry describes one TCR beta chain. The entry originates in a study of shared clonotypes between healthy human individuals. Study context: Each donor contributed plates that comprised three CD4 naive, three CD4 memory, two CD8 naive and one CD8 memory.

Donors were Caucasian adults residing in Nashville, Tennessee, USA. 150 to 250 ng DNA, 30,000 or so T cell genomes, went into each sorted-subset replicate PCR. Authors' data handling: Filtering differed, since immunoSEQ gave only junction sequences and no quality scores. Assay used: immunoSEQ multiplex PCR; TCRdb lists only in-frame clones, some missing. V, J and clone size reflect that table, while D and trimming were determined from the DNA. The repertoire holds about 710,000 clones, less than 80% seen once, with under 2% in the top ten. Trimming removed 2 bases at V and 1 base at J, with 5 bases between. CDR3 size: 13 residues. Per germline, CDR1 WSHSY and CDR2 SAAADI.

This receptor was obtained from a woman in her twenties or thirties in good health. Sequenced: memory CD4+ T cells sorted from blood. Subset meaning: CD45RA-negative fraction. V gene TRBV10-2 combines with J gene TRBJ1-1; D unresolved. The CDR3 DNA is TGCGCCAGCAGTGAGGTAGGGAACACTGAAGCTTTCTTT. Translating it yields CASSEVGNTEAFF.